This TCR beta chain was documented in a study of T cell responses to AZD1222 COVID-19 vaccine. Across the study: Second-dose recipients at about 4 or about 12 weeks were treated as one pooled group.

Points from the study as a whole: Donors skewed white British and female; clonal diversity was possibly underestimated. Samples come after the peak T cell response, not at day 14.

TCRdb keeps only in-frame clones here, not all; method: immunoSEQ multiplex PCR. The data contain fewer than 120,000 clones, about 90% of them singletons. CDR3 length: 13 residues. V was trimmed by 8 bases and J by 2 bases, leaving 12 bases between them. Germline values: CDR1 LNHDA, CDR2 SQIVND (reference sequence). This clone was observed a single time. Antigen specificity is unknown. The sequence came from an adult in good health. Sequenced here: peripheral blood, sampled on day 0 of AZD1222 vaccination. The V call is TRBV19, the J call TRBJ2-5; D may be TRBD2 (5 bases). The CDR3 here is CASAPGGQETQYF. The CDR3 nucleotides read TGTGCCAGTGCCCCCGGCGGGCAAGAGACCCAGTACTTC.